One sample yielded the 28 T cell receptor beta chains listed below, sequenced in a study of control samples from healthy donors and cancer patients. Measured with immunoSEQ multiplex PCR; TCRdb has only the in-frame clones, and not every one. The sample has fewer than 250,000 clones. Sequences were obtained from blood. The receptors were gathered from a woman under 40 in good health.

The genes are TRBV28 and TRBJ1-2; no reliable D call. The CDR3 is 13 residues long. V was cut by 6 bases and J by 5 bases, with 13 bases left in between. Germline V gene data show CDR1 as MDHEN and CDR2 as SYDVKM. CDR3 coding DNA: TGTGCCAGCAGCCCGGGGAGGAGATATGGCTACACCTTC. Amino acids: CASSPGRRYGYTF.

The rearrangement links TRBV12-3 or TRBV12-4 to TRBJ1-4; D not certain. The CDR3 extends over 12 amino acids. Trimming stripped 7 bases from V and 4 bases from J, with 7 bases between. The CDR3 DNA is TGTGCCAGCACACGGGATAATGAAAAACTGTTTTTT. Its translation is CASTRDNEKLFF.

V is TRBV28 and J is TRBJ2-3, with no clear D. Germline V lookup: CDR1 MDHEN, CDR2 SYDVKM. V was cut by 5 bases and J by 6 bases, with 6 bases left in between. The CDR3 sequence is 11 residues long. The CDR3 region is CASSIGDTQYF. CDR3 DNA: TGTGCCAGCAGTATAGGTGATACGCAGTATTTT.

The chain employs TRBV4-1 and TRBJ2-5; D not resolved. This CDR3 comprises 14 residues. The V gene lost 0 bases and the J gene lost 7 bases, with 12 bases spanning the gap. The V gene's germline CDR1 is MGHRA and CDR2 YSYEKL. The CDR3 DNA follows: TGCGCCAGCAGCCAAGATACTCCCAAAGGGACCCAGTACTTC. This sequence encodes CASSQDTPKGTQYF.

The chain employs TRBV18 and TRBJ1-5; 8 positions match TRBD1. Germline CDR1 KGHSH, CDR2 LQKENI. V dropped 2 bases and J dropped 5; count of bases not matched to a gene: 8. The CDR3 is made up of 16 amino acids. The CDR3 sequence is CASSPSDRGYDQPQHF. The CDR3 nucleotides read TGTGCCAGCTCACCAAGCGACAGGGGATACGATCAGCCCCAGCATTTT.

The chain couples TRBV6-5 to TRBJ1-1; possibly TRBD1 for D (6 bases). V dropped 6 bases and J dropped 6 bases, with 8 bases sitting between them. In germline, CDR1 is MNHEY, CDR2 SVGAGI. This CDR3 contains 11 residues. The CDR3 is CASRTGSEAFF. The CDR3 nucleotides read TGTGCCAGCAGAACAGGGTCTGAAGCTTTCTTT.

The chain uses TRBV15 and TRBJ1-4, with D unclear. The germline gives CDR1 LNHNV, CDR2 YYDKDF (reference sequence). Trimming removed 6 bases at V and 1 base at J, with 12 bases between. The CDR3 has 15 residues. The CDR3 bases are TGTGCCACCAGTGACTGGGAGGGAACTAATGAAAAACTGTTTTTT. This sequence encodes CATSDWEGTNEKLFF.

Concerning this clone itself: This specimen includes other DNA sequences encoding the same CDR3. This rearrangement joins TRBV9 to TRBJ2-1, with TRBD2 identical over 11 bases. Germline-derived CDR1 and CDR2 are SGDLS and YYNGEE. Losses at the gene ends were 0 bases for V and 7 bases for J; bases not matched to a gene: 3. The CDR3 has 15 residues. CDR3 amino acids: CASSVGLAGGNEQFF. The CDR3 DNA is TGTGCCAGCAGCGTAGGGCTAGCGGGGGGTAATGAGCAGTTCTTC.

This chain links TRBV19 with TRBJ1-2, with D perhaps matching TRBD1 (5 bases). V was trimmed by 4 bases and J by 2 bases, leaving 14 bases between them. The CDR3 loop spans 15 amino acids. The V gene's germline CDR1 is LNHDA and CDR2 SQIVND (reference sequence). The CDR3 protein is CASSTGPQRNYGYTF. The CDR3 DNA is TGTGCCAGTAGTACGGGACCCCAGCGGAACTATGGCTACACCTTC.

About this clone itself: Additional DNA sequences in this sample encode the identical CDR3. This sequence joins TRBV5-1 and TRBJ1-2, with D perhaps matching TRBD1 (5 bases). There are 13 residues in the CDR3. Germline CDR1 is SGHRS and CDR2 is YFSETQ. Trimming left V 1 base short and J 3 bases short, with 7 bases between. CDR3 amino acids: CASSLPGDYGYTF. Here the CDR3 DNA reads TGCGCCAGCAGCTTGCCGGGGGACTATGGCTACACCTTC.

The chain has TRBV5-1 and TRBJ2-1, with TRBD2 matching 13 bases. V lost 4 bases, J lost 8 bases, and 6 bases stayed unmatched. CDR1 and CDR2 (germline): SGHRS, YFSETQ. The CDR3 is 15 residues long. The CDR3 coding sequence is TGCGCCAGCAGCCCAACTAGCGGGGGGGCGTATGAGCAGTTCTTC. Translating it yields CASSPTSGGAYEQFF.

The rearrangement joins TRBV4-3 to TRBJ1-2; the match to TRBD1 covers 11 bases. The CDR3 extends over 15 amino acids. Per the germline V gene, CDR1 is LGHNA and CDR2 is YSLEER. V trimming: 0 bases; J trimming: 12 bases; junction bases outside the gene matches: 9. DNA of the CDR3: TGCGCCAGCAGCCAAGAAAAGAGGGGGACAGGGGGAAACACCTTC. This codes for CASSQEKRGTGGNTF.

V gene TRBV12-5 combines with J gene TRBJ1-1, with D perhaps matching TRBD1 (5 bases). V was shortened by 6 bases and J by 1 base, with 9 bases between the two germline ends. This CDR3 contains 13 residues. The germline CDR1 and CDR2 sequences are LGHNT and FRNRAP. The CDR3 reads CASGLTANTEAFF. In DNA, the CDR3 is TGTGCTAGTGGCTTGACAGCGAACACTGAAGCTTTCTTT.

J is TRBJ2-5 and V is TRBV10-3; TRBD1 matches 11 bases. The length of the CDR3 is 17 residues. Looked up from germline, CDR1 is ENHRY and CDR2 is SYGVKD. V trimming: 1 base; J trimming: 4 bases; junction bases outside the gene matches: 8. The CDR3 DNA reads TGTGCCATCAGTGAGTTACCGCCGGGACAGGGGGTAGAGACCCAGTACTTC. Translation: CAISELPPGQGVETQYF.

The chain carries TRBV12-3 or TRBV12-4 and TRBJ1-1, with TRBD1 identical over 7 bases. Trimming cost V 6 bases and J 3 bases; bases outside gene matches: 4. This CDR3 is built from 13 residues. The CDR3 reads CASRMGQYTEAFF. The CDR3 DNA follows: TGTGCCAGCAGAATGGGACAGTACACTGAAGCTTTCTTT.

The chain is built from TRBV19 and TRBJ2-6; 7 bases fit TRBD1. The CDR3 has 19 residues. J was trimmed by 0 bases and V by 3 bases; bases with no gene match: 11. In germline, CDR1 is LNHDA, CDR2 SQIVND (reference sequence). CDR3 sequence reads: CASSIEGTVLLSGANVLTF. Written as DNA, the CDR3 is TGTGCCAGTAGTATCGAGGGGACAGTACTCCTCTCTGGGGCCAACGTCCTGACTTTC.

The V call is TRBV6-1, the J call TRBJ2-3; D not certain. V was clipped by 1 base and J by 4 bases, with 12 bases between them. Germline values: CDR1 MNHNS, CDR2 SASEGT. The CDR3 is 15 residues long. CDR3 sequence reads: CASSEVGPGSDTQYF. CDR3 nucleotides: TGTGCCAGCAGTGAAGTTGGGCCAGGCTCAGATACGCAGTATTTT.

CDR3 in DNA: TGTGCCATCACGTCAGGGACGGACAGGGGGGATGGCTACACCTTC. This translates into CAITSGTDRGDGYTF. The genes are TRBV10-3 and TRBJ1-2; the match to TRBD1 covers 10 bases. V lost 7 bases and J lost 6; bases outside the gene matches: 11. The germline CDR1 and CDR2 sequences are ENHRY and SYGVKD. The CDR3 totals 15 residues.

The chain combines TRBV28 with TRBJ1-2; D might be TRBD1 (6 bases). The germline V gene has CDR1 MDHEN and CDR2 SYDVKM. The length of the CDR3 is 13 residues. V was pared by 3 bases and J by 4 bases, with 9 bases between. CDR3 DNA sequence: TGTGCCAGCAGTTTGGGGGGCACCTATGGCTACACCTTC. It specifies CASSLGGTYGYTF.

On this clone: Distinct nucleotide sequences in the sample also encode this CDR3. The rearrangement joins TRBV5-1 to TRBJ1-1; D possibly corresponds to TRBD1 (5 bases). This CDR3 comprises 15 residues. V lost 2 bases and J lost 0, with 11 bases in between. Germline CDR1 and CDR2: SGHRS and YFSETQ. CDR3 region: CASSLGPGMNTEAFF. The CDR3 DNA is TGCGCCAGCAGCTTAGGGCCAGGGATGAACACTGAAGCTTTCTTT. Full variable domain (remainder filled in from reference TRBV5-1 and TRBJ1-1): KAGVTQTPRYLIKTRGQQVTLSCSPISGHRSVSWYQQTPGQGLQFLFEYFSETQRNKGNFPGRFSGRQFSNSRSEMNVSTLELGDSALYLCASSLGPGMNTEAFFGQGTRLTVV.

This chain joins TRBV27 and TRBJ2-7, with TRBD2 identical over 15 bases. With 10 bases clipped from V and 7 bases from J, the junction kept 8 bases outside the gene matches. Germline V gives CDR1 MNHEY, CDR2 SMNVEV (reference sequence). CDR3 length: 14 amino acids. This CDR3 is CAIGTSGGKREQYF. The CDR3 coding sequence is TGTGCCATCGGGACTAGCGGGGGGAAAAGGGAGCAGTACTTC.

The chain carries TRBV3-1 (or the pseudogene TRBV3-2) and TRBJ2-1; possible D gene TRBD2, 6 bases. The CDR3 runs 13 residues. CDR1 is LGHDT and CDR2 is YNNKEL in the germline V gene (reference sequence). With 3 bases removed from V and 7 bases from J, the gap between germline ends came to 10 bases. The CDR3 bases are TGTGCCAGCAGCCAGGTACGGGGGAATGAGCAGTTCTTC. Translation gives CASSQVRGNEQFF.

This chain links TRBV28 with TRBJ1-1; a weak D match, TRBD1 (5 bases). The CDR3 loop spans 15 amino acids. CDR1 is MDHEN, CDR2 SYDVKM, per germline. V gave up 3 bases and J gave up 1 base, with 12 bases separating them. This chain's CDR3 is CASSFWGVANTEAFF. The CDR3 nucleotides read TGTGCCAGCAGTTTTTGGGGGGTGGCGAACACTGAAGCTTTCTTT.

The V gene is TRBV10-3, the J gene TRBJ2-7; D is undetermined. Trimming cost V 5 bases and J 1 base, with 3 bases left between them. CDR1 ENHRY and CDR2 SYGVKD come from the germline V gene. There are 11 residues in the CDR3. The CDR3 is CAISLSYEQYF. The CDR3 DNA follows: TGTGCCATCAGTCTTTCCTACGAGCAGTACTTC.

CDR3 DNA sequence: TGTGCCAGCAGTGAATATTGGGACAAATCTGGAAACACCATATATTTT. Amino acid sequence: CASSEYWDKSGNTIYF. The V and J genes are TRBV25-1 and TRBJ1-3, with D perhaps TRBD1 (6 bases). There are 16 residues in the CDR3. Germline values: CDR1 MGHDK, CDR2 SYGVNS. V was cut by 0 bases and J by 1 base, with 10 bases left in between.

CDR3 sequence: CASSLPDRGHGTQYF. DNA for the CDR3: TGTGCCAGCAGCCTTCCGGACAGGGGTCACGGGACCCAGTACTTC. This chain uses TRBV6-5 with TRBJ2-5; TRBD1 matches at 9 bases. Germline values: CDR1 MNHEY, CDR2 SVGAGI. The CDR3 contains 15 residues. Losses at the gene ends were 6 bases for V and 7 bases for J; bases not matched to a gene: 12.

The chain employs TRBV6-2 or TRBV6-3 and TRBJ1-6; TRBD1 matches at 9 bases. Unmatched junction bases numbered 12, after V lost 5 bases and J lost 13 bases. CDR3 length: 15 residues. Germline V gives CDR1 MNHEY, CDR2 SVGEGT. The CDR3 loop is CASSPPGQGSSPLHF. The CDR3 nucleotides read TGTGCCAGCAGTCCACCGGGACAGGGATCCTCCCCCCTCCACTTT.

The rearrangement links TRBV5-4 to TRBJ2-7, with 12 nucleotides matching TRBD2. This CDR3 has 15 residues. Germline values: CDR1 SGHNT, CDR2 YYREEE (reference sequence). Losses at the gene ends were 4 bases for V and 6 bases for J; bases not matched to a gene: 8. CDR3 DNA sequence: TGTGCCAGCAGCGGCCCGAAGGGACTAGCGGGCGAGCAGTACTTC. It codes for CASSGPKGLAGEQYF.